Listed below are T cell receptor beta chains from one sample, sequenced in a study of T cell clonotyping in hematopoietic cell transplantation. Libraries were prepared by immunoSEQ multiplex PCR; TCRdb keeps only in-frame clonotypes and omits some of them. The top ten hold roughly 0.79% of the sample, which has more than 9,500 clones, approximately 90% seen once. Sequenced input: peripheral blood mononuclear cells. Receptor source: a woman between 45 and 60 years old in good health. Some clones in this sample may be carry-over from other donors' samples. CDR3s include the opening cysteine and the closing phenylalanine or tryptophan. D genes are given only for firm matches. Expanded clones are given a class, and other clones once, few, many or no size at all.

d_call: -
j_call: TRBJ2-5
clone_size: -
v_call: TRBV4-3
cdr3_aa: CASSRDMTAQETQYF
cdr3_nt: TGCGCCAGCAGCCGAGATATGACAGCTCAAGAGACCCAGTACTTC

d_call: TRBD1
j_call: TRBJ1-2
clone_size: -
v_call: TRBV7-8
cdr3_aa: CASSLDRGQVSGYTF
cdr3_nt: TGTGCCAGCAGCCTGGACAGGGGGCAAGTGAGTGGCTACACCTTC

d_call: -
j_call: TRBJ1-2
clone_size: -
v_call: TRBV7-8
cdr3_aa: CASSPERGQADGYTF
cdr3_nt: TGTGCCAGCAGCCCCGAGAGGGGTCAGGCCGATGGCTACACCTTC

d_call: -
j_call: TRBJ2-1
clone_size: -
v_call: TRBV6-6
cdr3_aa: CASSYSNGYPGDEQFF
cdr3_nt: TGTGCCAGCAGTTACTCGAACGGGTACCCGGGGGATGAGCAGTTCTTC

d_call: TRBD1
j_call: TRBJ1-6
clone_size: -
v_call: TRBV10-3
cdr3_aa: CAIRGGQGTDSPLHF
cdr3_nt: TGTGCCATCAGGGGGGGACAGGGTACGGATTCACCCCTCCACTTT

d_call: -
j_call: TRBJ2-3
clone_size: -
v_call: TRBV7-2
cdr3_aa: CASSLNVGAGDTQYF
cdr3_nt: TGTGCCAGCAGCTTAAATGTGGGGGCCGGAGATACGCAGTATTTT

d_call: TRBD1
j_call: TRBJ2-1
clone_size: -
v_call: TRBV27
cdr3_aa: CASSQRQGTDEQFF
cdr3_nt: TGTGCCAGCAGTCAGAGACAGGGAACCGATGAGCAGTTCTTC

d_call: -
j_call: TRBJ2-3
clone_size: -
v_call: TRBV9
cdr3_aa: CASSVDEGASDTQYF
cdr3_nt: TGTGCCAGCAGCGTAGATGAGGGCGCGTCTGATACGCAGTATTTT

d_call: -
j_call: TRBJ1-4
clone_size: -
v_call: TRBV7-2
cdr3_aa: CASSLRWSREKLFF
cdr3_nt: TGTGCCAGCAGCTTACGATGGTCTAGAGAAAAACTGTTTTTT

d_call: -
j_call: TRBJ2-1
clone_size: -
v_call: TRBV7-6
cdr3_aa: CASSLGLVRYEQFF
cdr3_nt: TGTGCCAGCAGCTTAGGGCTTGTGAGGTATGAGCAGTTCTTC

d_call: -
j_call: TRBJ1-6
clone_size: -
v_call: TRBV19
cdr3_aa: CASSIAGFDSPLHF
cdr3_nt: TGTGCCAGTAGTATAGCAGGGTTCGATTCACCCCTCCACTTT

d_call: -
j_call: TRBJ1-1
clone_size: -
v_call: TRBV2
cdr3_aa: CASSGQDLRRAFF
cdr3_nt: TGTGCCAGCAGTGGACAGGACCTCCGGCGGGCTTTCTTT

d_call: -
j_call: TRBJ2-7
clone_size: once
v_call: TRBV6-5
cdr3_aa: CASSGLARDEQYF
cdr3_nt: TGTGCCAGCAGTGGGCTCGCTAGGGACGAGCAGTACTTC

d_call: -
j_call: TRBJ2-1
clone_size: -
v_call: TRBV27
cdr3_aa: CASRGWVPEDEQFF
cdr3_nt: TGTGCCAGCAGAGGATGGGTACCAGAGGATGAGCAGTTCTTC

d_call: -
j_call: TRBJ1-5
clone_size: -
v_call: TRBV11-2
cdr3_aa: CASSLDPGRGQPQHF
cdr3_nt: TGTGCCAGCAGCTTAGACCCCGGTAGGGGGCAGCCCCAGCATTTT

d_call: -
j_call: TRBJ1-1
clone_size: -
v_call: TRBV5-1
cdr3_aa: CASSRLQGRNTEAFF
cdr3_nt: TGCGCCAGCAGCCGTTTACAGGGAAGGAACACTGAAGCTTTCTTT

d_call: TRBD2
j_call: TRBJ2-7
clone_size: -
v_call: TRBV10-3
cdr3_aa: CAAQIAGGPRVYF
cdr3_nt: TGTGCCGCCCAAATAGCGGGGGGGCCTAGGGTATACTTC

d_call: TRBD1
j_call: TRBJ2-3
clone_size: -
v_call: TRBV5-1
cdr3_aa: CASSSGRGGQGDTQYF
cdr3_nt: TGCGCCAGCAGCTCGGGCCGAGGGGGACAGGGAGATACGCAGTATTTT

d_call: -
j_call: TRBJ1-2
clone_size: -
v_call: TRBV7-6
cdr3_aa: CASRLDEGINYGYTF
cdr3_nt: TGTGCCAGCAGATTAGACGAAGGGATTAACTATGGCTACACCTTC

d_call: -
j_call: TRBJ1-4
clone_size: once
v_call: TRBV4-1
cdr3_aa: CASSQEPGISEKLFF
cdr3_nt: TGCGCCAGCAGCCAAGAGCCGGGAATATCCGAAAAACTGTTTTTT

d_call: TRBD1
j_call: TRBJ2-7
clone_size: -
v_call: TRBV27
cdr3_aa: CASSLGTATYEQYF
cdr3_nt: TGTGCCAGCAGTTTGGGGACAGCAACCTACGAGCAGTACTTC

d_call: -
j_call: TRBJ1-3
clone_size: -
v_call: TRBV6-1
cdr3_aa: CASTVYSGNTIYF
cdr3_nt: TGTGCCAGCACGGTTTACTCTGGAAACACCATATATTTT

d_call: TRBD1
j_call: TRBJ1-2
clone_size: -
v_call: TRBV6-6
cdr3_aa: CASSLGQGAYGYTF
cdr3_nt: TGTGCCAGCAGTTTGGGACAGGGGGCTTATGGCTACACCTTC

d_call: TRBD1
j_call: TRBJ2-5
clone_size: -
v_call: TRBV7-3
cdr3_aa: CASGLAGTGGETQYF
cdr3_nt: TGTGCCAGCGGTCTGGCCGGGACAGGGGGTGAGACCCAGTACTTC

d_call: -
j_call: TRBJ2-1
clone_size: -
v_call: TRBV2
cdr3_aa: CASSLSNEQFF
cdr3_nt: TGTGCCAGCAGCCTTTCCAATGAGCAGTTCTTC

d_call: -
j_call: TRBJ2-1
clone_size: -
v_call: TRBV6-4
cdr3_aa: CASSDRTHNEQFF
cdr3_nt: TGTGCCAGCAGTGACAGGACCCACAATGAGCAGTTCTTC

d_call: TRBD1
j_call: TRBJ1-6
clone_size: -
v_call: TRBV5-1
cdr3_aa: CASSLGTGRSPLHF
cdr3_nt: TGCGCCAGCAGCTTGGGGACAGGGAGGTCACCCCTCCACTTT

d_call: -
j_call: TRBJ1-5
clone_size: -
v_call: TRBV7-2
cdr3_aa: CASSLDPGYNQPQHF
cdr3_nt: TGTGCCAGCAGCTTAGATCCCGGGTACAATCAGCCCCAGCATTTT

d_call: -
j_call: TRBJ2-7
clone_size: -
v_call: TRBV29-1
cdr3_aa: CSVARRGGADEQYF
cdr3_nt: TGCAGCGTTGCTAGGCGGGGCGGTGCGGACGAGCAGTACTTC

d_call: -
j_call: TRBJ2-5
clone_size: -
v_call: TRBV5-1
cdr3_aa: CASAQTLQETQYF
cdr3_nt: TGCGCCAGCGCTCAGACTTTACAAGAGACCCAGTACTTC

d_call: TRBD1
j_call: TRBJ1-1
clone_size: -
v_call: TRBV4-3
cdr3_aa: CASSREGATEAFF
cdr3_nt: TGCGCCAGCAGCCGGGAGGGGGCCACTGAAGCTTTCTTT

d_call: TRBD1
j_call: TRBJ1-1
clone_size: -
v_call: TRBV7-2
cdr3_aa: CASSPRTGTNTEAFF
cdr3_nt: TGTGCCAGCAGCCCCAGGACAGGGACGAACACTGAAGCTTTCTTT

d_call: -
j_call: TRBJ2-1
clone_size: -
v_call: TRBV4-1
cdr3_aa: CASSQVPGVSYSNNEQFF
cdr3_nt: TGCGCCAGCAGCCAAGTACCAGGGGTATCATACTCGAACAATGAGCAGTTCTTC

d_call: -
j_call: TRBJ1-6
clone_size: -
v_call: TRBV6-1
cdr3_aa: CASHLGGYYNSLLHF
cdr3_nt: TGTGCCAGCCACCTAGGGGGATATTATAATTCACTCCTCCACTTT

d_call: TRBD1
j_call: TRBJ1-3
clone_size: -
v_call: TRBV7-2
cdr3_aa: CASSLVPGGLSGNTIYF
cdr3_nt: TGTGCCAGCAGCTTAGTTCCAGGGGGCTTATCTGGAAACACCATATATTTT

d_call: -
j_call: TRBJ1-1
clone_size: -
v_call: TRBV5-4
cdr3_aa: CASSLVGRNTEAFF
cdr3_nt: TGTGCCAGCAGCTTGGTTGGGCGAAACACTGAAGCTTTCTTT

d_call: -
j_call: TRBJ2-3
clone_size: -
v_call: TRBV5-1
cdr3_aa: CASSNRDSTDTQYF
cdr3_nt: TGCGCCAGCAGCAACCGGGACAGCACAGATACGCAGTATTTT

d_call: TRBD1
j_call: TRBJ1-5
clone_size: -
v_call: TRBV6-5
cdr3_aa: CASSYRQGREPQHF
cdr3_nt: TGTGCCAGCAGTTATAGACAGGGAAGGGAGCCCCAGCATTTT

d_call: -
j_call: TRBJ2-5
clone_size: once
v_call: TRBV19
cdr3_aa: CASSTGITTQETQYF
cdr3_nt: TGTGCCAGTAGTACAGGGATTACGACCCAAGAGACCCAGTACTTC

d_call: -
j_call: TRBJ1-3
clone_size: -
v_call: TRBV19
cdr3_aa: CASRNQGPGNTIYF
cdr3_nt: TGTGCCAGTAGAAACCAGGGGCCTGGAAACACCATATATTTT

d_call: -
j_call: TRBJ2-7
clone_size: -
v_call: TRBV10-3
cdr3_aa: CAIRSHVGSAVQAAYEQYF
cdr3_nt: TGTGCCATCAGGAGCCATGTTGGTTCGGCGGTACAAGCCGCCTACGAGCAGTACTTC

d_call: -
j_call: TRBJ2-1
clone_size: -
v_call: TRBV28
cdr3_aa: CASSSMGGANEQFF
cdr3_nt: TGTGCCAGCAGTTCCATGGGGGGGGCAAATGAGCAGTTCTTC

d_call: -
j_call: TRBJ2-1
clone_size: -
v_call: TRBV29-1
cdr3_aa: CSVATAGLSQFF
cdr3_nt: TGCAGCGTTGCTACTGCGGGTTTGTCGCAGTTCTTC

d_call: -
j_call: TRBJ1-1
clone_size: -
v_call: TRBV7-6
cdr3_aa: CASSLDGASGTEAFF
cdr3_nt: TGTGCCAGCAGCTTAGACGGGGCCTCCGGCACTGAAGCTTTCTTT

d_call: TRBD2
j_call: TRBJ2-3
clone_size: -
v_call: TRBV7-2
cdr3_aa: CASSLVRTRGAGDTQYF
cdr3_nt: TGTGCCAGCAGCTTAGTGAGGACTAGAGGTGCAGGAGATACGCAGTATTTT

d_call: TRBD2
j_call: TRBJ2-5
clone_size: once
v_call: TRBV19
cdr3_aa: CASRPGGSGGPKTQYF
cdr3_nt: TGTGCCAGTAGACCCGGCGGAAGCGGGGGGCCAAAGACCCAGTACTTC

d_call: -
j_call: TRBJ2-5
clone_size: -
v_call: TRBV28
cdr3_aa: CASTEGLSETQYF
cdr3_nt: TGTGCCAGCACCGAGGGACTGTCTGAGACCCAGTACTTC

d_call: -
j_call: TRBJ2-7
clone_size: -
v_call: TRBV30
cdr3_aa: CAWSVRDMRWGSYEQYF
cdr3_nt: TGTGCCTGGAGTGTACGGGACATGAGATGGGGCTCCTACGAGCAGTACTTC

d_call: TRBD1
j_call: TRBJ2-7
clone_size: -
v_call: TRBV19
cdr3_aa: CASSIDRDSSYEQYF
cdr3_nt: TGTGCCAGTAGTATAGATCGGGACAGCTCCTACGAGCAGTACTTC

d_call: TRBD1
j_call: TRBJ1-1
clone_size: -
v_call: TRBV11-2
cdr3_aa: CASSLETGEAEAFF
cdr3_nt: TGTGCCAGCAGCTTAGAGACAGGGGAGGCTGAAGCTTTCTTT

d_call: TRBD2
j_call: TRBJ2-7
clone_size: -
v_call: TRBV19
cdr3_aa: CASSISGYEQYF
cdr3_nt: TGTGCCAGTAGTATTAGCGGGTACGAGCAGTACTTC

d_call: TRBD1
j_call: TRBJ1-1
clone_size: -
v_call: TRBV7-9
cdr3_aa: CASIRDSGTEAFF
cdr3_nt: TGTGCCAGCATTAGGGACAGTGGGACTGAAGCTTTCTTT

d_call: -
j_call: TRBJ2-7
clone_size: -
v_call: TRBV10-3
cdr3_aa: CAISESKGIGYEQYF
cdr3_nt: TGTGCCATCAGTGAGTCGAAAGGAATCGGGTACGAGCAGTACTTC

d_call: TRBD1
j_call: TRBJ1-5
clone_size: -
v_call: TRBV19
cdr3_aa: CASSLPGQGATPVQNQPQHF
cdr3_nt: TGTGCCAGTAGCCTCCCTGGACAGGGGGCGACTCCCGTCCAAAATCAGCCCCAGCATTTT

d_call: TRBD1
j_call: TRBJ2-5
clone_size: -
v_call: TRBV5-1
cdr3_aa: CASSPGTAHNQETQYF
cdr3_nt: TGCGCCAGCAGCCCTGGGACAGCACACAATCAAGAGACCCAGTACTTC